A single sample gave rise to the 7 T cell receptor beta chains below, sequenced in a study of blood T cells in healthy people across ages. Combining a sample-barcoded 5' primer with a J-beta primer mix, a second PCR ran for about 7 to 12 cycles. MiXCR, run by TCRdb on the 5' RACE reads, gives a single entry per CDR3 protein. This sample has about 1.6 million distinct CDR3 sequences, with 30% to 35% found just once. Sequencing was done on a sample of blood. Receptors originate from a young woman in good health.

The chain employs TRBV6-5 and TRBJ2-5; TRBD1 aligns across 7 bases. The V gene's germline CDR1 is MNHEY and CDR2 SVGAGI. This CDR3 has 14 residues. V shed 7 bases and J 4 bases; nucleotides not matched to a gene: 9. Here the CDR3 DNA reads TGTGCCAGCACCAGGAAACCAGGGGGAGAGACCCAGTACTTC. The encoded protein is CASTRKPGGETQYF.

This sequence joins TRBV27 and TRBJ2-7; D not resolved. This CDR3 has 13 residues. Trimming left V 3 bases short and J 3 bases short, with 9 bases between. CDR1 is MNHEY, CDR2 SMNVEV, per germline (reference sequence). The CDR3, as DNA: TGTGCCAGCAGTTTCGGCTACAACTACGAGCAGTACTTC. Its protein is CASSFGYNYEQYF.

This sequence joins TRBV28 and TRBJ2-7; 8 bases are shared with TRBD1. This CDR3 is 15 amino acids long. V trimming: 8 bases; J trimming: 0 bases; junction bases outside the gene matches: 9. Germline V gene lookup returns CDR1 MDHEN and CDR2 SYDVKM. The CDR3 DNA follows: TGTGCCAGCGGCACGACAGGGGTGAGCTCCTACGAGCAGTACTTC. Residues: CASGTTGVSSYEQYF.

In its sample, this clonotype was seen a few times. This chain's CDR3 is CASTLPKGHSNQPQHF. CDR3 DNA: TGTGCCAGCACCCTCCCGAAAGGACATAGCAATCAGCCCCAGCATTTT. This chain joins TRBV12-3 or TRBV12-4 and TRBJ1-5; D might be TRBD1 (5 bases). Between the trimmed V and J ends, which lost 7 bases and 0 bases, there was a span of 16 bases. The CDR3 sequence is 16 residues long.

This clonotype occurred a few times. One end of the junction varies from germline; a read error may be responsible. The chain joins TRBV27 to TRBJ2-3; D is tentatively TRBD1 or TRBD2 (5 bases each). From germline, CDR1 is MNHEY and CDR2 SMNVEV (reference sequence). The CDR3 sequence is 15 residues long. The CDR3 is CACSLYVGGTDTQYF. Written as DNA, the CDR3 is TGTGCCTGCAGTTTATATGTGGGGGGCACAGATACGCAGTATTTT.

V gene TRBV24-1 combines with J gene TRBJ1-5; 7 positions match TRBD1. Germline-derived CDR1 and CDR2 are KGHDR and SFDVKD. The V gene end was trimmed by 4 bases and the J gene end by 0 bases; junction bases not matched to a gene: 14. This CDR3 contains 19 residues. CDR3: CATSEWDSPGIYSNQPQHF. In nucleotides, the CDR3 is TGTGCCACCAGTGAGTGGGACAGCCCGGGAATTTATAGCAATCAGCCCCAGCATTTT.

This clonotype was detected a few times. The chain combines TRBV2 with TRBJ1-2; D possibly corresponds to TRBD1 (5 bases). Germline CDR1 SNHLY, CDR2 FYNNEI. The V end was cut by 2 bases, the J end by 4 bases, with 14 bases between. This CDR3 has 15 residues. CDR3 DNA: TGTGCCAGCAGTGAACGAGGGGTGGTTGTCTATGGCTACACCTTC. Residues: CASSERGVVVYGYTF.